A selection of T cell receptor beta chains follows, all from one sample in a study. TCRdb re-derived calls from the 5' RACE reads in MiXCR, one entry per CDR3 protein. The sample contains over 40,000 distinct CDR3 sequences, approximately 31% of which appear only once. Sequencing was performed on tumor-infiltrating memory CD4+ T cells sorted from the breast tumor. The source is a female donor with breast cancer. Each CDR3 is given with its conserved first and last residue. A D gene is named only where the DNA matches it firmly. Clone size, where shown, is once, few, many, or a class for clones that have expanded.

TRBV18	TRBJ2-7	-	-	CASSRTGTGSYEQYF	TGTGCCAGCTCACGAACCGGGACGGGGTCCTACGAGCAGTACTTC
TRBV7-9	TRBJ1-3	-	-	CASRSDSSGNTIYF	TGTGCCAGCAGGAGCGACAGCTCTGGAAACACCATATATTTT
TRBV5-1	TRBJ1-4	-	many	CASSISGNGEKLFF	TGCGCCAGTTCAATTTCAGGGAATGGTGAAAAACTGTTTTTT
TRBV9	TRBJ1-4	-	few	CASSVSGGWSEKLFF	TGTGCCAGCAGCGTCTCAGGTGGTTGGAGTGAAAAACTGTTTTTT
TRBV5-1	TRBJ2-1	-	-	CASSSRLADTSSYNEQFF	TGCGCCAGCAGCTCCCGACTGGCGGACACGAGCTCCTACAATGAGCAGTTCTTC
TRBV5-6	TRBJ2-7	-	-	CASSLDANYEQYF	TGTGCCAGCAGCTTGGACGCAAACTACGAGCAGTACTTC
TRBV4-2	TRBJ1-3	-	few	CASSQEGGSGNTIYF	TGTGCCAGCAGCCAAGAAGGTGGATCAGGAAACACCATATATTTT
TRBV5-1	TRBJ2-3	TRBD2	-	CASSLDRLAGIDTQYF	TGCGCCAGCAGCTTGGATCGCCTAGCGGGGATAGATACGCAGTATTTT
TRBV6-1	TRBJ1-2	-	few	CASTRGYYGYTF	TGTGCCAGCACAAGGGGATACTATGGCTACACCTTC
TRBV6-2/TRBV6-3	TRBJ1-6	-	few	CATRTGSSSPLHF	TGTGCCACCCGAACGGGCAGCAGCTCACCCCTCCACTTT
TRBV6-2/TRBV6-3	TRBJ2-7	TRBD2	many	CASSLRGGTYEQYF	TGTGCCAGCAGTCTCCGGGGGGGTACGTACGAGCAGTACTTC
TRBV4-1	TRBJ2-5	-	few	CASSLATGTQYF	TGCGCCAGCAGCCTAGCCACAGGGACCCAGTACTTC
TRBV5-4	TRBJ1-1	-	-	CASSQFDRNTEAFF	TGTGCCAGCAGCCAATTTGACAGGAACACTGAAGCTTTCTTT
TRBV5-1	TRBJ2-2	TRBD1	many	CASSPRQGTGELFF	TGCGCCAGCAGCCCACGACAGGGCACCGGGGAGCTGTTTTTT
TRBV4-2	TRBJ2-7	-	many	CASSQESNYEQYF	TGTGCCAGCAGCCAAGAAAGTAACTACGAGCAGTACTTC
TRBV10-3	TRBJ1-1	-	-	CAISGQALGGTEAFF	TGTGCCATCAGTGGCCAGGCGCTGGGAGGGACTGAAGCTTTCTTT
TRBV24-1	TRBJ2-2	-	-	CATADRRGGELFF	TGTGCCACTGCCGACAGGCGCGGCGGGGAGCTGTTTTTT
TRBV18	TRBJ2-7	-	few	CASSPGDVAPEQYF	TGTGCCAGCTCACCGGGGGACGTCGCCCCCGAGCAGTACTTC
TRBV9	TRBJ1-3	-	-	CASSVLNSGNTIYF	TGTGCCAGCAGCGTACTTAACTCTGGAAACACCATATATTTT
TRBV9	TRBJ2-3	TRBD2	few	CASSQRELLDTQYF	TGTGCCAGCAGCCAGCGGGAATTATTGGATACGCAGTATTTT
TRBV5-1	TRBJ2-7	TRBD1	many	CASSRGQADPYEQYF	TGCGCCAGCAGCCGGGGACAGGCCGACCCCTACGAGCAGTACTTC
TRBV7-3	TRBJ1-5	TRBD1	few	CASSPDRNQPQHF	TGTGCCAGCAGCCCGGACAGGAATCAGCCCCAGCATTTT
TRBV28	TRBJ1-1	-	once	CASSFYSHTEAFF	TGTGCCAGCAGTTTTTACTCCCACACTGAAGCTTTCTTT
TRBV20-1	TRBJ2-3	-	-	CSARGSLWADTQYF	TGCAGTGCTAGAGGCTCGCTCTGGGCAGATACGCAGTATTTT
TRBV29-1	TRBJ2-7	-	few	CSARAGNHEQYF	TGCAGCGCCCGCGCCGGGAATCACGAGCAGTACTTC
TRBV5-5	TRBJ1-6	-	few	CASSLDRTYNSPLHF	TGTGCCAGCAGCTTGGACCGAACCTATAATTCACCCCTCCACTTT
TRBV3-1	TRBJ2-5	TRBD2	medium-sized	CASSQAGGQETQYF	TGTGCCAGCAGCCAAGCGGGGGGCCAAGAGACCCAGTACTTC
TRBV13	TRBJ1-3	-	-	CASSTTTGGGNTIYF	TGTGCCAGCAGCACCACGACGGGGGGAGGAAACACCATATATTTT
TRBV9	TRBJ1-3	-	once	CASSVQGSGNTIYF	TGTGCCAGCAGCGTGCAGGGCTCTGGAAACACCATATATTTT
TRBV28	TRBJ2-1	-	once	CASSFLYNEQFF	TGTGCCAGCAGTTTCTTGTACAATGAGCAGTTCTTC
TRBV5-5	TRBJ2-1	TRBD2	many	CASRSGTSGGNEQFF	TGTGCCAGCAGATCCGGGACTAGCGGGGGAAATGAGCAGTTCTTC
TRBV5-5	TRBJ2-4	-	-	CASSLEGDIQYF	TGTGCCAGCAGCCTAGAGGGGGACATTCAGTACTTC
TRBV20-1	TRBJ2-5	-	-	CSASVAGETQYF	TGCAGTGCCAGCGTTGCGGGCGAGACCCAGTACTTC